This TCR beta chain derives from a study of shared clonotypes between healthy human individuals. This clone was detected only a few times. Trimming left V 1 base short and J 5 bases short, with 11 bases between. The CDR3 spans 15 residues. Germline lookup yields CDR1 KGHSH and CDR2 LQKENI. The method was immunoSEQ multiplex PCR; TCRdb's version includes in-frame clones alone and lacks a portion of them. The table includes about 980,000 clones, more than 75% detected once. Sequenced input: memory CD4+ T cells sorted from blood. This sample's subset: CD45RA-negative fraction. The TCR comes from a man between 18 and 35 years old in good health. The rearrangement links TRBV18 to TRBJ1-4, with a weak D call TRBD1 (5 bases). The CDR3 reads CASSPRSGANEKLFF. CDR3 nucleotides: TGTGCCAGCTCACCACGGTCCGGGGCAAATGAAAAACTGTTTTTT.